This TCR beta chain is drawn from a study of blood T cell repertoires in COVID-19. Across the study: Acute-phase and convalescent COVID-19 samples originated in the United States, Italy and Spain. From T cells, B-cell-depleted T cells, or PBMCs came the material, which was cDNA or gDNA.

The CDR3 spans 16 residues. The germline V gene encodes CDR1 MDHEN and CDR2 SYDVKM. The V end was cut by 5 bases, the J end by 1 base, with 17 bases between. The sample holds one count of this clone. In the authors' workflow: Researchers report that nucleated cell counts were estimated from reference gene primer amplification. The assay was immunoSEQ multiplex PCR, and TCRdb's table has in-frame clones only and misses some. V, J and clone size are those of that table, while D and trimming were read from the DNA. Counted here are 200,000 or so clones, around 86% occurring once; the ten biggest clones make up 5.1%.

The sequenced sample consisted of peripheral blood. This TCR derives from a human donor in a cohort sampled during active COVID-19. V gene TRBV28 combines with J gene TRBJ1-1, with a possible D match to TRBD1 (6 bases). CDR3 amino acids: CASSPPQGQRNTEAFF. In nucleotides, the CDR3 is TGTGCCAGCAGTCCCCCCCAAGGACAGAGGAACACTGAAGCTTTCTTT.